The 18 T cell receptor beta chains given below trace back to one sample, sequenced in a study of T cells in Graves' hyperthyroidism and ophthalmopathy. The TCR beta CDR3 regions underwent amplification using RNA transcripts as the source. A first-round RT-PCR of the TCR CDR3 used the HTBI primer set. TCRdb re-derived calls from the multiplex PCR reads in MiXCR, one entry per CDR3 protein. Of about 610,000 distinct CDR3 sequences detected, around 15% appear once; the ten largest clones hold 2.5% to 4%. Sequenced input: blood. The receptors shown here come from a woman aged 40 to 49 with Graves' ophthalmopathy.

This clonotype was seen many times. The chain uses TRBV7-9 and TRBJ2-5, with TRBD2 matching over 7 bases. Germline V gene lookup returns CDR1 SEHNR and CDR2 FQNEAQ (reference sequence). The ends lost 7 bases at V and 7 bases at J; junction bases unmatched: 9. This CDR3 contains 13 residues. The CDR3 sequence is CASTNGTIGTQYF. The CDR3 nucleotides read TGTGCCAGCACCAACGGGACTATTGGGACCCAGTACTTC.

This clonotype came up a few times. The J gene is TRBJ2-1, the V gene TRBV7-3, with 8 nucleotides matching TRBD2. Trimming cost V 2 bases and J 3 bases; bases outside gene matches: 6. The germline V gene has CDR1 SGHTA and CDR2 FQGTGA. The CDR3 length is 16 residues. This chain's CDR3 is CASSLAGGRLYNEQFF. CDR3 coding DNA: TGTGCCAGCAGCTTAGCGGGCGGGAGGCTCTACAATGAGCAGTTCTTC.

This clonotype was observed at least ten times. The gene calls are TRBV7-3 and TRBJ2-1; perhaps TRBD2 as D (6 bases). V lost 1 base and J lost 1, with 11 bases in between. Germline-derived CDR1 and CDR2 are SGHTA and FQGTGA. The CDR3 runs 16 residues. The CDR3 here is CASSLMAGLSYNEQFF. The CDR3 DNA follows: TGTGCCAGCAGCTTAATGGCGGGGCTTTCCTACAATGAGCAGTTCTTC.

There are many counts of this clonotype. This chain joins TRBV20-1 and TRBJ2-7; perhaps TRBD2 as D (5 bases). Between the trimmed V and J ends, which lost 0 bases and 5 bases, there was a span of 14 bases. This CDR3 contains 14 residues. From germline, CDR1 is DFQATT and CDR2 SNEGSKA (reference sequence). The CDR3 sequence: CSAREGLRLDEQYF. The CDR3 DNA sequence: TGCAGTGCTAGAGAAGGACTCCGCTTGGACGAGCAGTACTTC.

The CDR3 spells CASSPIRGLAGTGELFF. Written as DNA, the CDR3 is TGTGCCAGCTCACCAATCCGGGGACTAGCGGGCACCGGGGAGCTGTTTTTT. The genes are TRBV18 and TRBJ2-2, with 12 bases that match TRBD2. CDR1 KGHSH and CDR2 LQKENI come from the germline V gene. This CDR3 is built from 17 residues. V gave up 2 bases and J gave up 4 bases; unmatched junction bases: 5.

This clonotype has more than one count but fewer than ten. V is TRBV19 and J is TRBJ2-7; TRBD1 matches 8 bases. The J segment lost 1 base and the V segment lost 6 bases, leaving 5 bases of the junction unmatched. The CDR3 extends over 14 amino acids. Germline CDR1 reads LNHDA; CDR2 reads SQIVND (reference sequence). CDR3 sequence (DNA): TGTGCCAGTAGGGTCGGGACAGGATCCTACGAGCAGTACTTC. As protein: CASRVGTGSYEQYF.

The chain has TRBV20-1 and TRBJ1-3, with TRBD1 as a possible D gene (6 bases). The CDR3 sequence is 14 residues long. The V end was cut by 5 bases, the J end by 1 base, with 12 bases between. Germline V gene sequence: CDR1 DFQATT, CDR2 SNEGSKA (reference sequence). The CDR3 bases are TGCAGTGCTGCTCCTGGGACATCTGGAAACACCATATATTTT. It codes for CSAAPGTSGNTIYF.

This clonotype was counted a few times. The chain carries TRBV29-1 and TRBJ2-1, with TRBD2 matching 11 bases. This CDR3 is 18 amino acids long. CDR1 SQVTM and CDR2 ANQGSEA come from the germline V gene. The V gene end was trimmed by 4 bases and the J gene end by 5 bases; junction bases not matched to a gene: 16. Here the CDR3 DNA reads TGCAGCGTTGTAATAGCGGGAGGGGCGACCTATTACCACAATGAGCAGTTCTTC. Protein sequence: CSVVIAGGATYYHNEQFF.

This clonotype was picked up a small number of times. The chain links TRBV20-1 to TRBJ1-2, with D perhaps TRBD1 (6 bases). CDR1 and CDR2 from the germline V gene are DFQATT and SNEGSKA (reference sequence). The V end was cut by 0 bases, the J end by 6 bases, with 14 bases between. The CDR3 is made up of 14 amino acids. CDR3 sequence reads: CSAREGGGGDGYTF. DNA of the CDR3: TGCAGTGCTAGAGAGGGAGGGGGAGGGGATGGCTACACCTTC.

In this sample, this clonotype turned up many times. The chain combines TRBV20-1 with TRBJ2-7; possible D gene TRBD1, 6 bases. The V gene's germline CDR1 is DFQATT and CDR2 SNEGSKA (reference sequence). V lost 2 bases and J lost 7, with 18 bases in between. This CDR3 comprises 14 residues. The CDR3 nucleotides are TGCAGTGCTAGACCCTTCGGACAGAGCAAGGAGCAGTACTTC. Protein sequence: CSARPFGQSKEQYF.

The genes are TRBV5-1 and TRBJ2-1, with TRBD2 matching 13 bases. This CDR3 region has 18 residues. Per germline, CDR1 SGHRS and CDR2 YFSETQ. V was clipped by 0 bases and J by 3 bases; unmatched bases: 6. The CDR3 reads CASSLEGLAGVFYNEQFF. CDR3 sequence (DNA): TGCGCCAGCAGCTTGGAAGGACTAGCGGGGGTTTTCTACAATGAGCAGTTCTTC. Full variable domain (rest looked up from reference TRBV5-1 and TRBJ2-1): KAGVTQTPRYLIKTRGQQVTLSCSPISGHRSVSWYQQTPGQGLQFLFEYFSETQRNKGNFPGRFSGRQFSNSRSEMNVSTLELGDSALYLCASSLEGLAGVFYNEQFFGPGTRLTVL.

The chain links TRBV27 to TRBJ1-4; TRBD1 is a possible D gene (6 bases). The germline V gene encodes CDR1 MNHEY and CDR2 SMNVEV (reference sequence). This CDR3 has 14 amino acids. The V end was cut by 0 bases, the J end by 8 bases, with 10 bases between. CDR3 region: CASSLSRGIEKLFF. Written as DNA, the CDR3 is TGTGCCAGCAGTTTATCTAGGGGGATCGAAAAACTGTTTTTT.

Remarks on this clonotype: The junction does not match germline at one end; this may be a read error. V is TRBV7-2 and J is TRBJ1-3; 7 bases fit TRBD1. Germline CDR1 reads SGHTA; CDR2 reads FQGNSA. The CDR3 spans 14 residues. CDR3 residues: CVSSQQGTGNTIYF. The CDR3 DNA is TGTGTCAGCAGCCAACAGGGGACTGGAAACACCATATATTTT.

This clonotype was seen only a few times. V gene TRBV20-1 combines with J gene TRBJ2-5; D is possibly TRBD2 (5 bases). CDR1 and CDR2 (germline): DFQATT, SNEGSKA (reference sequence). The CDR3 consists of 13 residues. Trimming shortened V by 8 bases and J by 4 bases, and 17 bases separated the two germline ends. CDR3 sequence: CSRSGLPAETQYF. CDR3 in DNA: TGCAGTCGAAGCGGACTCCCGGCAGAGACCCAGTACTTC.

CDR3 residues: CASSPITGTGDEQYF. The CDR3 bases are TGTGCCAGCAGTCCTATAACCGGGACAGGGGACGAGCAGTACTTC. The rearrangement joins TRBV27 to TRBJ2-7; 10 bases line up with TRBD1. Trimming cost V 5 bases and J 5 bases; bases outside gene matches: 9. Germline V gene data show CDR1 as MNHEY and CDR2 as SMNVEV (reference sequence). This CDR3 spans 15 amino acids.

This clonotype was seen at least ten times. The rearrangement links TRBV5-1 to TRBJ2-7; weak D call: TRBD1 (5 bases). V was trimmed by 4 bases and J by 1 base, leaving 15 bases between them. Germline CDR1 is SGHRS and CDR2 is YFSETQ. CDR3 length: 15 residues. The CDR3 loop reads CASSQGVMESYEQYF. The CDR3 nucleotides read TGCGCCAGCAGCCAAGGGGTAATGGAGTCCTACGAGCAGTACTTC.

The table lists this clonotype with many counts. The V call is TRBV20-1, the J call TRBJ1-5; TRBD1 agrees at 7 bases. CDR3 length: 15 residues. V gave up 0 bases and J gave up 6 bases; unmatched junction bases: 8. Germline lookup yields CDR1 DFQATT and CDR2 SNEGSKA (reference sequence). The DNA for the CDR3 is TGCAGTGCTAGAGATCCATTCTCAGGGGGTCAGCCCCAGCATTTT. Its translation: CSARDPFSGGQPQHF.

CDR3 DNA: TGTGCCAGCAGAGGAGGAGACAGGCTCTCCTACGAGCAGTACTTC. Protein sequence: CASRGGDRLSYEQYF. The chain combines TRBV28 with TRBJ2-7; a weak D match, TRBD1 (6 bases). The CDR3 extends over 15 amino acids. Germline lookup yields CDR1 MDHEN and CDR2 SYDVKM. V was clipped by 6 bases and J by 0 bases, with 15 bases between them.